This T cell receptor (beta chain) was captured in a study of blood T cell repertoires in COVID-19. Study-wide background: Samples of COVID-19 (acute and convalescent) were obtained from the United States, Italy and Spain. T cells, B-cell-depleted T cells, or PBMCs provided the cDNA or gDNA that served as material.

Original processing notes: For nucleated cells, counts were estimated from reference gene primer amplification. Measured with immunoSEQ multiplex PCR; TCRdb has only the in-frame clones, and not every one. Clone size and the V and J calls come from that table; the DNA yielded D and trimming. The sample carries around 98,000 clones, roughly nine tenths recorded once. This clone was found a few times. Germline values: CDR1 SGHVS, CDR2 FQNEAQ. There are 15 residues in the CDR3. V lost 5 bases to trimming and J lost 4 bases, with 14 bases between them. The TCR originated in a man between 65 and 85 years old with acute or convalescent COVID-19. The sample consisted of peripheral blood. The chain carries TRBV7-8 and TRBJ2-2; perhaps TRBD1 as D (6 bases). The CDR3 DNA is TGTGCCAGCAGCCCATGGGACATCGGCACCGGGGAGCTGTTTTTT. It is translated as CASSPWDIGTGELFF.